This TCR beta chain was identified in a study of T cell responses to AZD1222 COVID-19 vaccine. Findings of the study overall: Breadth and depth of Spike-specific TCRs rose after two AZD1222 doses. The donor cohort was predominantly white British with a female majority, and clonal diversity may have been underestimated.

Clones were sequenced by immunoSEQ multiplex PCR, and TCRdb holds only the in-frame ones, with some missing. The sample includes 250,000 to 300,000 clones, 90% to 95% seen only once; the top ten take 0.55%. The germline CDR1 and CDR2 sequences are SNHLY and FYNNEI. With 4 bases removed from V and 9 bases from J, the gap between germline ends came to 16 bases. There are 15 residues in the CDR3. Remarks on this clone: The antigen is unknown.

Pooled samples include second doses given at about 4 or 12 weeks. This clonotype was obtained from an adult who received the AZD1222 COVID-19 vaccine. This chain joins TRBV2 and TRBJ1-6, with TRBD1 as a possible D gene (5 bases). Sample: peripheral blood, taken 28 days after the second AZD1222 dose. In nucleotides, the CDR3 is TGTGCCAGCAGTGTGGGGCAGGGTACCGGTTCACCCCTCCACTTT. Translating gives CASSVGQGTGSPLHF.